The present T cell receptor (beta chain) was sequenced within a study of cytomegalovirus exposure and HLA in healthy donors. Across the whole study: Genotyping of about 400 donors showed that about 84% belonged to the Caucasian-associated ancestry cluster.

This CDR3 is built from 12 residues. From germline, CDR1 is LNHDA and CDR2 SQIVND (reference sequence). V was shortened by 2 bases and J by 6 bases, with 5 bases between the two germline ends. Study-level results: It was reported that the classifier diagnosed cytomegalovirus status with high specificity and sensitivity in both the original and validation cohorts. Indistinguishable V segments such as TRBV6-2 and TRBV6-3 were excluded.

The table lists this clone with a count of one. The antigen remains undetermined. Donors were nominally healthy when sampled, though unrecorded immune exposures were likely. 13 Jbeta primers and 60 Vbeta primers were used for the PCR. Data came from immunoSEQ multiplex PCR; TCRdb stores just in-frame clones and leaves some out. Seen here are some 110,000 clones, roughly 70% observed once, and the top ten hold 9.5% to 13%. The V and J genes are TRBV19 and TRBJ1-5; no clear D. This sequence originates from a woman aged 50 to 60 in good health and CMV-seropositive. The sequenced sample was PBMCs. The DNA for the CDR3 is TGTGCCAGTAGTATAAACACTCAGCCCCAGCATTTT. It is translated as CASSINTQPQHF.